The 21 T cell receptor beta chains reported below all come from one sample, sequenced in a study of cytotoxic CD8 clonotypes in ibrutinib-treated CLL. Repertoires were generated with immunoSEQ multiplex PCR, while TCRdb's copy carries only in-frame clones and drops some. The sample gives 130,000 to 150,000 clones, about four fifths of which show up once; around 13% is in the top ten. The material sequenced was PBMCs, taken after 12 months of ibrutinib treatment. All receptors derive from a human donor with chronic lymphocytic leukemia.

The J gene is TRBJ2-1, the V gene TRBV5-4; no definite D call. With 0 bases removed from V and 4 bases from J, the gap between germline ends came to 11 bases. CDR1 SGHNT and CDR2 YYREEE come from the germline V gene (reference sequence). CDR3 length: 15 amino acids. CDR3 DNA: TGTGCCAGCAGCTTGGTAATTGAGACTTACAATGAGCAGTTCTTC. Protein: CASSLVIETYNEQFF.

This chain uses TRBV5-1 with TRBJ2-7, with D unresolved. The germline V gene has CDR1 SGHRS and CDR2 YFSETQ. Trimming left V 0 bases short and J 1 base short, with 11 bases between. This CDR3 has 15 amino acids. CDR3: CASSLDGLVSYEQYF. CDR3 nucleotide sequence: TGCGCCAGCAGCTTGGATGGTCTAGTTTCCTACGAGCAGTACTTC.

This chain joins TRBV9 and TRBJ2-1, with D perhaps TRBD2 (5 bases). The CDR3 consists of 14 residues. Per germline, CDR1 SGDLS and CDR2 YYNGEE. Trimming cost V 2 bases and J 8 bases, with 14 bases left between them. CDR3 amino acids: CASSVLFGSDEQFF. DNA for the CDR3: TGTGCCAGCAGCGTTTTATTTGGGAGTGATGAGCAGTTCTTC. Filled out from reference TRBV9 and TRBJ2-1, the complete variable domain reads DSGVTQTPKHLITATGQRVTLRCSPRSGDLSVYWYQQSLDQGLQFLIQYYNGEERAKGNILERFSAQQFPDLHSELNLSSLELGDSALYFCASSVLFGSDEQFFGPGTRLTVL.

The genes are TRBV5-1 and TRBJ1-2; TRBD1 is a possible D gene (6 bases). Germline CDR1 reads SGHRS; CDR2 reads YFSETQ. With 4 bases removed from V and 3 bases from J, the gap between germline ends came to 16 bases. The CDR3 contains 15 residues. CDR3 loop: CASSGGTSRDYGYTF. The CDR3 region has the DNA TGCGCCAGCAGCGGCGGGACATCTCGGGACTATGGCTACACCTTC.

The rearrangement joins TRBV2 to TRBJ2-3, with D possibly matching TRBD1 (6 bases). V gave up 3 bases and J gave up 6 bases, with 22 bases separating them. The germline gives CDR1 SNHLY, CDR2 FYNNEI. This CDR3 comprises 17 residues. The CDR3 protein is CASSEILRGQPKDTQYF. DNA for the CDR3: TGTGCCAGCAGTGAGATCCTCAGGGGCCAACCTAAGGATACGCAGTATTTT. Together with reference TRBV2 and TRBJ2-3, the CDR3 gives the full variable domain: EPEVTQTPSHQVTQMGQEVILRCVPISNHLYFYWYRQILGQKVEFLVSFYNNEISEKSEIFDDQFSVERPDGSNFTLKIRSTKLEDSAMYFCASSEILRGQPKDTQYFGPGTRLTVL.

The CDR3 DNA is TGTGCCAGCAGTTACGGCGCGGCGAACACCGGGGAGCTGTTTTTT. Translating it yields CASSYGAANTGELFF. This chain links TRBV6-5 with TRBJ2-2; D is undetermined. The ends were cut back, 2 bases at V and 0 bases at J, with 7 bases in the middle. The CDR3 is 15 residues long. Germline lookup yields CDR1 MNHEY and CDR2 SVGAGI.

The rearrangement links TRBV7-2 to TRBJ2-2; a weak D match, TRBD1 (5 bases). The CDR3 spans 14 residues. Germline CDR1 reads SGHTA; CDR2 reads FQGNSA. Trimming took 4 bases from V and 1 from J, leaving 7 bases between them. The CDR3 is CASSSQVNTGELFF. The DNA for the CDR3 is TGTGCCAGCAGCTCACAGGTGAACACCGGGGAGCTGTTTTTT. Full variable domain (missing parts from reference TRBV7-2 and TRBJ2-2): GAGVSQSPSNKVTEKGKDVELRCDPISGHTALYWYRQSLGQGLEFLIYFQGNSAPDKSGLPSDRFSAERTGGSVSTLTIQRTQQEDSAVYLCASSSQVNTGELFFGEGSRLTVL.

The chain couples TRBV14 to TRBJ2-1, with D tentatively TRBD1 (6 bases). The CDR3 consists of 13 residues. V lost 4 bases and J 9 bases, leaving 13 bases between the germline ends. CDR1 is SGHDN, CDR2 FVKESK, per germline. The CDR3 loop is CASSRNRVGEQFF. For the CDR3, the DNA is TGTGCCAGCAGCCGCAACAGGGTGGGTGAGCAGTTCTTC.

The chain combines TRBV7-6 with TRBJ2-2; the match to TRBD2 covers 13 bases. The ends lost 1 base at V and 2 bases at J; junction bases unmatched: 4. The germline CDR1 and CDR2 sequences are SGHVS and FNYEAQ. The CDR3 sequence is 18 residues long. CDR3 bases: TGTGCCAGCAGCTTAGTGGGGACTAGCGGGACAAACACCGGGGAGCTGTTTTTT. The encoded protein is CASSLVGTSGTNTGELFF.

The chain carries TRBV7-3 and TRBJ1-2, with TRBD1 matching over 7 bases. CDR1 is SGHTA and CDR2 is FQGTGA in the germline V gene. The junction had 9 bases not matched to a gene; V was cut back by 5 bases and J by 9 bases. The length of the CDR3 is 13 residues. The DNA for the CDR3 is TGTGCCAGCAGCCCCGGACAGGCGTATAGCTACACCTTC. Translation: CASSPGQAYSYTF.

The CDR3: CASSLGQRREQFF. CDR3 coding DNA: TGTGCCAGCAGCTTAGGACAGCGGCGGGAGCAGTTCTTC. The chain recombines TRBV11-3 with TRBJ2-1, with D perhaps matching TRBD1 or TRBD2 (5 bases each). The CDR3 spans 13 residues. The germline V and J ends were trimmed by 1 base and 10 bases, with 11 bases remaining between them. The V gene's germline CDR1 is SGHNT and CDR2 YENEEA.

This chain connects TRBV27 to TRBJ2-7; 9 nucleotides agree with TRBD1. The CDR3 spans 16 residues. The V gene end was trimmed by 4 bases and the J gene end by 1 base; junction bases not matched to a gene: 8. The germline CDR1 and CDR2 sequences are MNHEY and SMNVEV (reference sequence). CDR3 sequence (DNA): TGTGCCAGCAGTTATGGGACAGGGCACAATTCCTACGAGCAGTACTTC. Translating gives CASSYGTGHNSYEQYF.

The chain carries TRBV7-9 and TRBJ2-1, with D hard to call. CDR1 is SEHNR, CDR2 FQNEAQ, per germline (reference sequence). The CDR3 loop spans 11 amino acids. The V end lost 1 base, the J end lost 14 bases, and 9 bases lay between the germline ends. The CDR3 is CASSLESTEFF. Written as DNA, the CDR3 is TGTGCCAGCAGCTTAGAGTCAACGGAGTTCTTC.

V usage is TRBV29-1 and J usage is TRBJ2-7; D unclear. Germline CDR1 is SQVTM and CDR2 is ANQGSEA. Trimming took 6 bases from V and 0 from J, leaving 12 bases between them. There are 13 residues in the CDR3. The DNA of the CDR3 is TGCAGCGTGTCCCCTTCGGGCTCCTACGAGCAGTACTTC. Protein: CSVSPSGSYEQYF.

The chain carries TRBV5-6 and TRBJ2-2; no clear D. The V gene lost 1 base and the J gene lost 4 bases, with 11 bases spanning the gap. This CDR3 spans 15 amino acids. CDR1 SGHDT and CDR2 YYEEEE come from the germline V gene. CDR3 bases: TGTGCCAGCAGCTTGTGGGGTCGAGGCACCGGGGAGCTGTTTTTT. This translates into CASSLWGRGTGELFF.

The chain is built from TRBV4-2 and TRBJ2-7; no clear D. Germline V gene lookup returns CDR1 LGHNA and CDR2 YNFKEQ. Deletions cut 1 base from V and 0 bases from J, with 10 bases between. The CDR3 has 15 residues. The CDR3 sequence is CASSQVDRPSYEQYF. CDR3 coding DNA: TGTGCCAGCAGCCAAGTTGACCGTCCCTCCTACGAGCAGTACTTC.

This CDR3 is CASSLGTGSPQPQHF. The CDR3 nucleotides read TGTGCCAGCAGTTTAGGGACAGGGTCCCCTCAGCCCCAGCATTTT. The rearrangement joins TRBV28 to TRBJ1-5, with TRBD1 identical over 9 bases. V gave up 2 bases and J gave up 6 bases; unmatched junction bases: 5. This CDR3 region has 15 residues. CDR1 is MDHEN, CDR2 SYDVKM, per germline.

The chain has TRBV4-1 and TRBJ2-1; 8 bases are a match to TRBD2. Trimming took 0 bases from V and 4 from J; bases not matched to a gene: 2. CDR1 is MGHRA, CDR2 YSYEKL, per germline. The CDR3 covers 15 residues. CDR3 region: CASSQEGLEYNEQFF. The CDR3 DNA follows: TGCGCCAGCAGCCAAGAGGGACTAGAGTACAATGAGCAGTTCTTC.

This clone was observed once. The rearrangement uses TRBV28 and TRBJ1-5, with a weak D call TRBD1 (6 bases). Germline loops: CDR1 MDHEN, CDR2 SYDVKM. The CDR3 contains 13 residues. V was trimmed by 6 bases and J by 7 bases, leaving 13 bases between them. The CDR3 protein is CASRDTGQQPQHF. The CDR3 nucleotides are TGTGCCAGCAGAGATACAGGGCAGCAGCCCCAGCATTTT.

This clone was seen a single time. The chain links TRBV27 to TRBJ2-7; 9 bases match TRBD2. V shed 5 bases, J shed 6 bases, and the junction held 14 bases outside the gene matches. The CDR3 runs 16 residues. Germline values: CDR1 MNHEY, CDR2 SMNVEV (reference sequence). CDR3 nucleotide sequence: TGTGCCAGCAGTCCATTTGGAGGTAGCGGGAGTCTCGAGCAGTACTTC. It codes for CASSPFGGSGSLEQYF.

The chain couples TRBV5-1 to TRBJ2-2, with 7 positions matching TRBD2. The CDR3 sequence is 16 residues long. Unmatched junction bases numbered 8, after V lost 2 bases and J lost 4 bases. Germline lookup yields CDR1 SGHRS and CDR2 YFSETQ. CDR3 loop: CASSLETSSVTGELFF. Written as DNA, the CDR3 is TGCGCCAGCAGCTTAGAGACTAGCTCGGTCACCGGGGAGCTGTTTTTT. Full variable domain (rest looked up from reference TRBV5-1 and TRBJ2-2): KAGVTQTPRYLIKTRGQQVTLSCSPISGHRSVSWYQQTPGQGLQFLFEYFSETQRNKGNFPGRFSGRQFSNSRSEMNVSTLELGDSALYLCASSLETSSVTGELFFGEGSRLTVL.